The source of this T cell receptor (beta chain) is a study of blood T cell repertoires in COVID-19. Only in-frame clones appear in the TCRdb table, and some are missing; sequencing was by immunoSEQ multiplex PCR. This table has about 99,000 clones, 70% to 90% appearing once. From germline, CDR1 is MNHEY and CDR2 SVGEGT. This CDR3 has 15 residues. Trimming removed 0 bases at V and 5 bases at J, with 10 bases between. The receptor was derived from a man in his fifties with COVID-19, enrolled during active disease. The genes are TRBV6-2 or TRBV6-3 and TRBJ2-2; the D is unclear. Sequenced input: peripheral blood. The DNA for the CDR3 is TGTGCCAGCAGTTACTCGACTGGCGCAACCGGGGAGCTGTTTTTT. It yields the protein CASSYSTGATGELFF.